This is a list of T cell receptor beta chains from one sample in a study of early T cells in non-severe SARS-CoV-2 infection. TCRdb ran MiXCR on the 5' RACE reads and lists one entry per CDR3 protein. Of tens of thousands of distinct CDR3 sequences listed, around 12% were seen once; the top ten hold roughly 4.3%. Sequencing was performed on whole blood. The receptors come from an adult who was a healthcare worker with PCR-confirmed SARS-CoV-2 infection or an uninfected control (not recorded which). Each CDR3 is given with its conserved first and last residue. D genes are given only for firm matches. Clone size is shown for a subset of rows, as once, few, many or a class of expanded clone.

TRBV27,TRBJ2-7,TRBD2,many,CASSSFGTSSYEQYF,TGTGCCAGCAGTTCCTTCGGGACTAGCTCCTACGAGCAGTACTTC
TRBV5-5,TRBJ2-3,-,many,CASSFSGTYLTDTQYF,TGTGCCAGCAGCTTTTCCGGGACATATTTGACAGATACGCAGTATTTT
TRBV7-6,TRBJ2-3,TRBD1,many,CASSPGQGVKDTQYF,TGTGCCAGCAGCCCGGGACAGGGGGTGAAAGATACGCAGTATTTT
TRBV5-1,TRBJ1-1,TRBD1,many,CASSPPTGVNTEAFF,TGCGCCAGCAGCCCACCGACAGGGGTGAACACTGAAGCTTTCTTT
TRBV12-3/TRBV12-4,TRBJ1-6,-,many,CASRRPPAPLHF,TGTGCCAGCAGGCGCCCACCGGCACCCCTCCACTTT
TRBV5-6,TRBJ2-1,-,medium-sized,CASSLGLPGGEQFF,TGTGCCAGCAGCTTAGGACTCCCGGGCGGAGAGCAGTTCTTC
TRBV20-1,TRBJ1-4,-,many,CSARDRTFGANEKLFF,TGCAGTGCTAGAGATAGGACCTTCGGGGCTAATGAAAAACTGTTTTTT
TRBV7-6,TRBJ2-3,-,-,CASSLWAASSDTQYF,TGTGCCAGCAGCTTATGGGCAGCTAGCTCAGATACGCAGTATTTT
TRBV29-1,TRBJ1-1,TRBD1,-,CSVARGGRGTEAFF,TGCAGCGTTGCCCGAGGGGGCAGAGGGACTGAAGCTTTCTTT
TRBV10-3,TRBJ2-7,-,many,CATKTAGAPEQYF,TGTGCCACTAAGACGGCAGGGGCTCCCGAGCAGTACTTC
TRBV28,TRBJ1-1,TRBD1,-,CASRGDRGTEAFF,TGTGCCAGCAGGGGGGACAGGGGGACTGAAGCTTTCTTT
TRBV6-4,TRBJ2-5,-,many,CASSRDHQETQYF,TGTGCCAGCAGCCGGGACCATCAAGAGACCCAGTACTTC
TRBV7-7,TRBJ2-7,-,many,CASSLGSAYEQYF,TGTGCTAGCAGCTTAGGTAGCGCTTACGAGCAGTACTTC
TRBV29-1,TRBJ2-6,-,few,CSVEGGGGANVLTF,TGCAGCGTTGAGGGGGGCGGTGGGGCCAACGTCCTGACTTTC
TRBV7-9,TRBJ2-3,-,many,CASSPVRSTQYF,TGTGCCAGCAGCCCCGTTCGCAGTACGCAGTATTTT
TRBV11-2,TRBJ2-7,-,many,CASSFETYEQYF,TGTGCCAGCAGCTTCGAGACCTACGAGCAGTACTTC
TRBV29-1,TRBJ1-1,-,-,CSVKGTNTEAFF,TGCAGCGTTAAGGGAACGAACACTGAAGCTTTCTTT
TRBV2,TRBJ1-1,TRBD1,many,CASRRDRDTEAFF,TGTGCCAGCAGAAGGGACAGGGACACTGAAGCTTTCTTT
TRBV3-1,TRBJ2-7,TRBD1,medium-sized,CASSQGTGRSYEQYF,TGTGCCAGCAGCCAGGGGACAGGGCGATCCTACGAGCAGTACTTC
TRBV7-9,TRBJ2-5,-,few,CASSSQGPQETQYF,TGTGCCAGCAGCTCGCAGGGACCCCAAGAGACCCAGTACTTC
TRBV27,TRBJ1-1,-,-,CASSLRDNTEAFF,TGTGCCAGCAGTCTTAGAGATAACACTGAAGCTTTCTTT
TRBV9,TRBJ1-1,-,-,CASSPVGLMNTEAFF,TGTGCCAGCAGCCCCGTAGGGCTCATGAACACTGAAGCTTTCTTT
TRBV6-5,TRBJ2-7,TRBD1,-,CASTQGQGRYEQYF,TGTGCCAGCACCCAGGGACAGGGTCGCTACGAGCAGTACTTC
TRBV7-9,TRBJ1-4,-,-,CASSIKEKKLFF,TGTGCCAGCAGCATAAAGGAGAAAAAACTGTTTTTT
TRBV30,TRBJ2-7,TRBD1,many,CAWSTGTGTVEQYF,TGTGCCTGGAGTACCGGGACAGGGACTGTAGAGCAGTACTTC
TRBV12-5,TRBJ2-3,TRBD2,few,CASAPSGYTDTQYF,TGTGCTAGTGCTCCTAGCGGCTACACAGATACGCAGTATTTT